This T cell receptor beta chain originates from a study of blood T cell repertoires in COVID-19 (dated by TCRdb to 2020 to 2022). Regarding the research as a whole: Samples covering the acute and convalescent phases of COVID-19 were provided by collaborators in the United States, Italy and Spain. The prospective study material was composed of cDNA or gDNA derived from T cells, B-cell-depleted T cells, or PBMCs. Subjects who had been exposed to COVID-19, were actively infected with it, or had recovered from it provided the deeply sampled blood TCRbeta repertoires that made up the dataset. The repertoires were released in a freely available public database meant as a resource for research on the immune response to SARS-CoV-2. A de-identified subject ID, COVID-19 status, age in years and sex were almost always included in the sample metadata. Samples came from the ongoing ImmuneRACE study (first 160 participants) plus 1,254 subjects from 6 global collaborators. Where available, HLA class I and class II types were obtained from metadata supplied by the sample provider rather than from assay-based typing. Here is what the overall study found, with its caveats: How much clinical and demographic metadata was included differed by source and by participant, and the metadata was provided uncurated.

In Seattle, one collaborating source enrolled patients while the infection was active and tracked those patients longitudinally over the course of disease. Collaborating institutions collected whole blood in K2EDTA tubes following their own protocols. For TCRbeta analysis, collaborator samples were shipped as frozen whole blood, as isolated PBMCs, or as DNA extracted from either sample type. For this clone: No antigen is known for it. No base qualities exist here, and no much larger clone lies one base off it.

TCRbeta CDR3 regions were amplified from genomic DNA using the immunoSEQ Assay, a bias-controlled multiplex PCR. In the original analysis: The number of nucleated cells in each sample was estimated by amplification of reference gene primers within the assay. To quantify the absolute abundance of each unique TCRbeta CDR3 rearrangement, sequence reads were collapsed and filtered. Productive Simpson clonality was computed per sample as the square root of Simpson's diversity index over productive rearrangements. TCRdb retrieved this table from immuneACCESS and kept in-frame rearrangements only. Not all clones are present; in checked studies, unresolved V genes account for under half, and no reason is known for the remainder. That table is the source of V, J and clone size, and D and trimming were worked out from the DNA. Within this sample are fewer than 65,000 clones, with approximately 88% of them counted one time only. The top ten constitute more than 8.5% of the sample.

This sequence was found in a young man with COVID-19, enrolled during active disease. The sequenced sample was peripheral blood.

The CDR3 corresponds to CASSSPGTGSHEQYF. In nucleotide form, the sequence is TGTGCCAGCAGTTCCCCCGGGACAGGGTCCCACGAGCAGTACTTC. Here the chain combines TRBV7-3 and TRBJ2-7, with 9 bases matching TRBD1. Including cysteine and phenylalanine, the CDR3 has 15 amino acids. Here the CDR3 DNA is all that survives: 45 bases in frame from base 1. The germline V end is reduced by 6 bases and the J end by 5 bases; junction bases left unmatched: 11. Based on the germline V gene, the CDR1 and CDR2 sequences are SGHTA and FQGTGA.